This T cell receptor (beta chain) was retrieved from a study of graft-versus-host responses after intestinal transplantation (dated by TCRdb to about 2021). Some background on the complete study: Recipients received multivisceral, liver-intestinal, or isolated intestinal transplants. All recipients received anti-thymocyte globulin induction followed by maintenance tacrolimus and steroids for approximately 3 years. After intestinal transplantation, graft-versus-host and host-versus-graft alloreactive T cell clones were followed in the graft, circulation and bone marrow using bulk TCR-beta CDR3 sequencing. Instead of going to the commercial service, samples from a few later patients were sequenced in-house on an Illumina MiSeq and processed with MiXCR. Of the 20 to 25 intestinal transplant recipients enrolled in the cohort, one of whom was a retransplant, a few patients without pretransplant specimens were excluded. To identify alloreactive clones, pre-transplant mixed lymphocyte reaction products were sequenced and then compared with unstimulated pre-transplant donor and recipient T cells. A peak of at least 4% donor T cells among recipient peripheral blood mononuclear cells was the definition used for donor T cell macrochimerism.

On this clone itself: The specificity of this receptor is unknown. Base qualities were left out, and no much larger clone turns up one base away.

General conclusions and limits of the study: GvH clones turned up in recipient bone marrow, with some appearing earlier in ileal mucosa or blood, a pattern consistent with an intestinal mucosal origin. In patients with donor T cell macrochimerism, the allografts had high GvH to HvG T cell clonal ratios. Early after transplant, peak levels of circulating GvH clones were found to be associated with declines in HvG clones. Conclusions were limited by the relatively low number and heterogeneity of intestinal transplant patients.

The time point label for this specimen denotes: cells obtained before transplantation from donor or recipient. CD3+CD4+ and CD3+CD8+ populations were FACS-sorted from unstimulated pre-transplant donor and recipient cells taken from spleen or lymph nodes. Library construction relied on the immunoSEQ multiplex PCR assay. For most patients, genomic DNA was isolated with the Qiagen DNeasy Blood and Tissue Kit and sent frozen to Adaptive Biotechnologies for TCR sequencing. Adaptive Biotechnologies carried out high-throughput TCR-beta CDR3 sequencing of genomic DNA for most patients. From the authors' description of their analysis: TCR sequencing data for 15 to 20 patients were retrieved from Adaptive's ImmunoSEQ software; three other patients were processed with MiXCR and VDJtools. CD4 versus CD8 sorting errors were corrected by removing sequences found in both subsets at a frequency ratio below 5:1. CDR3 nucleotide sequences shared by donor and recipient were removed because the origin of these sequences could not be assigned. To count as alloreactive, a clone needed at least 2-fold expansion over unstimulated cells and a minimum CFSE-low frequency of 0.002% (template counts) or 0.001% (read counts). Mappable clones were those detected in sequenced pre-transplant spleen, lymph node, or MLR CFSE-low populations of the donor or recipient. The cumulative frequency of alloreactive clones was calculated as a percentage of all sequences, weighted by copy number. The clones in this table, taken by TCRdb from immuneACCESS, are in-frame only. Not every clone is retained; where verified, under half of the shortfall comes from an unresolved V gene, and the cause of the rest is unknown. Clone size and the V and J calls come from that table; the DNA yielded D and trimming. Recorded for this sample are tens of thousands of clones; 90% to 95% of them occurred a single time. Of the sample, 0.09% to 0.1% falls within the top ten clones.

From the germline V gene (reference sequence), CDR1 is LNHDA and CDR2 is SQIVND. The CDR3 goes from the cysteine to the phenylalanine over 14 residues. Only the CDR3 portion is preserved as DNA: 42 bases, with reading frame beginning at the first base. The germline ends are 12 bases apart after V is trimmed by 4 bases and J by 3 bases. This TCR was recovered from a human donor who received an intestinal transplant. The chain couples TRBV19 to TRBJ1-2, and perhaps TRBD1 as D gene, on 5 matching bases. The sequencing here drew on unstimulated CD4+ T cells sorted from spleen or lymph node cells, taken before intestinal transplant. In nucleotide form, the sequence is TGTGCCAGTAGTAGTATGCGGGGGGACTATGGCTACACCTTC. It specifies CASSSMRGDYGYTF.